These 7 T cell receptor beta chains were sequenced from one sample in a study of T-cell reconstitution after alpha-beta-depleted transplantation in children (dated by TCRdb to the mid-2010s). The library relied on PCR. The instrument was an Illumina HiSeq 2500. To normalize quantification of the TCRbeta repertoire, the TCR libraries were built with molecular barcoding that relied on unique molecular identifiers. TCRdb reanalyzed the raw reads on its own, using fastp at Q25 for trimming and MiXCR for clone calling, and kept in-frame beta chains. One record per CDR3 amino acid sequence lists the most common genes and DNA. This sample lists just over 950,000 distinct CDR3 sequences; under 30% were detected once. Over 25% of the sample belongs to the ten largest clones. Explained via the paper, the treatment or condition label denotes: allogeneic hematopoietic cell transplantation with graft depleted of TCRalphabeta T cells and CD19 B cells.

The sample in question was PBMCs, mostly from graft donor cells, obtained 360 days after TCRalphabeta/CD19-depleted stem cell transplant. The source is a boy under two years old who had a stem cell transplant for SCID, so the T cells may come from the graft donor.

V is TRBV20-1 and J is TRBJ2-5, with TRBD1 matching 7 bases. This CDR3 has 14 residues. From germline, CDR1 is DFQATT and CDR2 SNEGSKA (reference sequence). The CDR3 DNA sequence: TGCACCATCGAGGCCAGGGGGTCGGAGGAGACCCAGTACTTC. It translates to CTIEARGSEETQYF.

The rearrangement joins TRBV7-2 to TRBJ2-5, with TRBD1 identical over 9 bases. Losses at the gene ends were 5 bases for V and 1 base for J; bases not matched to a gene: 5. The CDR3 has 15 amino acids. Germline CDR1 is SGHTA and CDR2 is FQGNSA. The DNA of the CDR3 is TGTGCCAGCAGCAGGGACAGGGCTACCCAAGAGACCCAGTACTTC. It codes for CASSRDRATQETQYF.

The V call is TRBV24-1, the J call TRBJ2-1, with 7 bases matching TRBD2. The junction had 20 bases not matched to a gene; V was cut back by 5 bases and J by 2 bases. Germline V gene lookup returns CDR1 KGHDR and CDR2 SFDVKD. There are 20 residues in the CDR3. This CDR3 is CATSAPSAGPSGVTYNEQFF. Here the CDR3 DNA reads TGTGCCACCAGTGCCCCTTCAGCGGGCCCCAGCGGGGTCACCTACAATGAGCAGTTCTTC.

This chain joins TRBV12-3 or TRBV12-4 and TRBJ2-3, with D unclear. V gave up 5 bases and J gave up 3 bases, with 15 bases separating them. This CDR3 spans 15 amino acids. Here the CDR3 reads CASSRLTPLTDTQYF. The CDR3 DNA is TGTGCCAGCAGTCGATTAACCCCGCTGACAGATACGCAGTATTTT.

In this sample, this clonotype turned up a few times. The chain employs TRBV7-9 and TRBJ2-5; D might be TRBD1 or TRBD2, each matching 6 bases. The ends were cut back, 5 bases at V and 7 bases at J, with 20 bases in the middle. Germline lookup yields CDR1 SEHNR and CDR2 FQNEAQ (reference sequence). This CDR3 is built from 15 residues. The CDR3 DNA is TGTGCCAGCAGCCCAACGGGGGCCCTACCGGCGACCCAGTACTTC. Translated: CASSPTGALPATQYF.

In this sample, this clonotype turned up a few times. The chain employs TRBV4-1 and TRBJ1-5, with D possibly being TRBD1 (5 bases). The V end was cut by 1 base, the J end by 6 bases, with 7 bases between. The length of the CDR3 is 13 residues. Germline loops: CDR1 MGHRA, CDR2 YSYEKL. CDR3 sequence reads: CASSQAGTQPQHF. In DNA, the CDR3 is TGCGCCAGCAGCCAAGCGGGGACTCAGCCCCAGCATTTT.

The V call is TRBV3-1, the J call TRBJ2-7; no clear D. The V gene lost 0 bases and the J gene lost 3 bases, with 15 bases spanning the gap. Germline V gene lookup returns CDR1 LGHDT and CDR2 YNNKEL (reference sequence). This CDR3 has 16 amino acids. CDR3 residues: CASSQDLRGPLYEQYF. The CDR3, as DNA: TGTGCCAGCAGCCAAGATTTGCGCGGCCCTCTCTACGAGCAGTACTTC.